This T cell receptor (beta chain) was documented in a study of blood T cells in healthy people across ages. About the study: T cells yielded about one barcoded beta molecule per two cells through template switching. Overall study findings and caveats: The diversity estimates, figures obtained from one million T cells, were considered underestimates. CMV status of donors was unknown, possibly confounding expanded clonotype changes.

V shed 7 bases, J shed 2 bases, and the junction held 7 bases outside the gene matches. Looked up from germline, CDR1 is SQVTM and CDR2 is ANQGSEA. The CDR3 spans 13 residues. As concerns this clonotype: Its target is not known.

The total RNA that was extracted per sample amounted to at least 5.5 micrograms. PCR was performed a second time for 7 to 11 cycles using a sample-barcoded 5' primer and a J-beta primer mix. TCRdb analysed the 5' RACE reads with MiXCR anew, one entry per CDR3 protein. The data contain approximately 1.5 million distinct CDR3 sequences, 40% to 45% of them singletons. The clonotype comes from a woman aged 18-29 years in good health. This rearrangement joins TRBV29-1 to TRBJ2-7, with 8 bases that match TRBD1. The material sequenced was blood. The CDR3 spells CSAFRGPTYEQYF. The CDR3 nucleotides read TGCAGCGCCTTCAGGGGGCCTACCTACGAGCAGTACTTC.